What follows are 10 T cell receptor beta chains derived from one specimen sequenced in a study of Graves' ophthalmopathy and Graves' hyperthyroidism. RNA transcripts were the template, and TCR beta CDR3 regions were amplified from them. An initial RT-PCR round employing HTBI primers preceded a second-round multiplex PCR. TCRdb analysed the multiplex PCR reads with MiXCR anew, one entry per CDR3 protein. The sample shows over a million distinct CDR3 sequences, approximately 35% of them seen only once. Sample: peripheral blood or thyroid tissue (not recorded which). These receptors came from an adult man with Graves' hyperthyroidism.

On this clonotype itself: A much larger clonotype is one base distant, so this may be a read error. Written as DNA, the CDR3 is TGCGCCAGCACTCCAACAGAGCTTATCAATCAGCCCCAGCATTTT. It is translated as CASTPTELINQPQHF. The chain has TRBV10-2 and TRBJ1-5; D is undetermined. V lost 7 bases, J lost 3 bases, and 16 bases lay in between. The CDR3 runs 15 residues. The V gene's germline CDR1 is WSHSY and CDR2 SAAADI.

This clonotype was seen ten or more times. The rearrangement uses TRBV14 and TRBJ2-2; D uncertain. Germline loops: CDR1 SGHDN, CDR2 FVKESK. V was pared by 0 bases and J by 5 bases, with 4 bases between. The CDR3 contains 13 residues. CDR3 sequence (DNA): TGTGCCAGCAGCCAAGATCTTACCGGGGAGCTGTTTTTT. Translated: CASSQDLTGELFF.

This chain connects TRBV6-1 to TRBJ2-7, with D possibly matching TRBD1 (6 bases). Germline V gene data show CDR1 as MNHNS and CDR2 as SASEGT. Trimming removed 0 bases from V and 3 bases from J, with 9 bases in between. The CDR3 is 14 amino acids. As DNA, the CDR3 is TGTGCCAGCAGTGAAGCGCCAGGGGTCTACGAGCAGTACTTC. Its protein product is CASSEAPGVYEQYF.

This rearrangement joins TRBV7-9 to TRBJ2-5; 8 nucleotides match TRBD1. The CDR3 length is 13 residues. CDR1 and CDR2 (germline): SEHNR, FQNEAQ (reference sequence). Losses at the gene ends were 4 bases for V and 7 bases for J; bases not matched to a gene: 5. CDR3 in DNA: TGTGCCAGCAGCTCCGGACAGGGAATGACCCAGTACTTC. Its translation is CASSSGQGMTQYF.

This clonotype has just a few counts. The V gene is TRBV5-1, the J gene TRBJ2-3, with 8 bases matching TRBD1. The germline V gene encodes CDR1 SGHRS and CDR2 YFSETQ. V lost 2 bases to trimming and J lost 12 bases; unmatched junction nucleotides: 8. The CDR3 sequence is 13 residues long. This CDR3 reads CASSFSDRGDQYF. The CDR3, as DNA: TGCGCCAGCAGCTTTTCCGACAGGGGTGATCAGTATTTT. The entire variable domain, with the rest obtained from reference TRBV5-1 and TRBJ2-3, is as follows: KAGVTQTPRYLIKTRGQQVTLSCSPISGHRSVSWYQQTPGQGLQFLFEYFSETQRNKGNFPGRFSGRQFSNSRSEMNVSTLELGDSALYLCASSFSDRGDQYFGPGTRLTVL.

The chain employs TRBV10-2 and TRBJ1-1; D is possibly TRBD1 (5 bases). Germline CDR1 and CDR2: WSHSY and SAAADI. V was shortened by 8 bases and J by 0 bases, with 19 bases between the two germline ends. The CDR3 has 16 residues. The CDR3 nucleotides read TGCGCCAGCCGACGAGGGGCGGGGGGAATGAACACTGAAGCTTTCTTT. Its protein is CASRRGAGGMNTEAFF.

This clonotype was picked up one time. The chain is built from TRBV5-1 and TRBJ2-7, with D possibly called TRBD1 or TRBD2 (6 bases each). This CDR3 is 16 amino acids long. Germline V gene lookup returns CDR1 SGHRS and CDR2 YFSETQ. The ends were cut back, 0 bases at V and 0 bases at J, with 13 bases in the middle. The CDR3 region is CASSLEQGLSSYEQYF. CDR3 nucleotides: TGCGCCAGCAGCTTGGAACAGGGACTGAGCTCCTACGAGCAGTACTTC. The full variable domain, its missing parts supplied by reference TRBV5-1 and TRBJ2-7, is KAGVTQTPRYLIKTRGQQVTLSCSPISGHRSVSWYQQTPGQGLQFLFEYFSETQRNKGNFPGRFSGRQFSNSRSEMNVSTLELGDSALYLCASSLEQGLSSYEQYFGPGTRLTVT.

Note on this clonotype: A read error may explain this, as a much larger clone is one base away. CDR3 DNA: TGCGCCAGCAGCCCAGACTCACAGAATCATAATTCACCCCTCCACTTT. This gives the protein CASSPDSQNHNSPLHF. J is TRBJ1-6 and V is TRBV4-1; D is undetermined. This CDR3 has 16 residues. V gave up 4 bases and J gave up 5 bases, with 15 bases separating them. In germline, CDR1 is MGHRA, CDR2 YSYEKL.

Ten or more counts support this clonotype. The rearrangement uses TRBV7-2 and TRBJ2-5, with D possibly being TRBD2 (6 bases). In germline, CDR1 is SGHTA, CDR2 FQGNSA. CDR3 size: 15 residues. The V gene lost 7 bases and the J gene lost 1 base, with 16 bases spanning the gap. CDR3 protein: CASNSRGYPQETQYF. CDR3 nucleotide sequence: TGTGCCAGCAACAGTCGGGGGTACCCCCAAGAGACCCAGTACTTC.

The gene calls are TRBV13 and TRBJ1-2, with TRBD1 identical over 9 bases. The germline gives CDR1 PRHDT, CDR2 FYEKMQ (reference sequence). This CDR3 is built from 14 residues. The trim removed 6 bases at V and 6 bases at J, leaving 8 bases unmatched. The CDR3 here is CASSTYRQGDGYTF. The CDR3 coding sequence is TGTGCCAGCAGTACATACCGACAGGGGGATGGCTACACCTTC. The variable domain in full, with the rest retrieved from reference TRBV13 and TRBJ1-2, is AAGVIQSPRHLIKEKRETATLKCYPIPRHDTVYWYQQGPGQDPQFLISFYEKMQSDKGSIPDRFSAQQFSDYHSELNMSSLELGDSALYFCASSTYRQGDGYTFGSGTRLTVV.